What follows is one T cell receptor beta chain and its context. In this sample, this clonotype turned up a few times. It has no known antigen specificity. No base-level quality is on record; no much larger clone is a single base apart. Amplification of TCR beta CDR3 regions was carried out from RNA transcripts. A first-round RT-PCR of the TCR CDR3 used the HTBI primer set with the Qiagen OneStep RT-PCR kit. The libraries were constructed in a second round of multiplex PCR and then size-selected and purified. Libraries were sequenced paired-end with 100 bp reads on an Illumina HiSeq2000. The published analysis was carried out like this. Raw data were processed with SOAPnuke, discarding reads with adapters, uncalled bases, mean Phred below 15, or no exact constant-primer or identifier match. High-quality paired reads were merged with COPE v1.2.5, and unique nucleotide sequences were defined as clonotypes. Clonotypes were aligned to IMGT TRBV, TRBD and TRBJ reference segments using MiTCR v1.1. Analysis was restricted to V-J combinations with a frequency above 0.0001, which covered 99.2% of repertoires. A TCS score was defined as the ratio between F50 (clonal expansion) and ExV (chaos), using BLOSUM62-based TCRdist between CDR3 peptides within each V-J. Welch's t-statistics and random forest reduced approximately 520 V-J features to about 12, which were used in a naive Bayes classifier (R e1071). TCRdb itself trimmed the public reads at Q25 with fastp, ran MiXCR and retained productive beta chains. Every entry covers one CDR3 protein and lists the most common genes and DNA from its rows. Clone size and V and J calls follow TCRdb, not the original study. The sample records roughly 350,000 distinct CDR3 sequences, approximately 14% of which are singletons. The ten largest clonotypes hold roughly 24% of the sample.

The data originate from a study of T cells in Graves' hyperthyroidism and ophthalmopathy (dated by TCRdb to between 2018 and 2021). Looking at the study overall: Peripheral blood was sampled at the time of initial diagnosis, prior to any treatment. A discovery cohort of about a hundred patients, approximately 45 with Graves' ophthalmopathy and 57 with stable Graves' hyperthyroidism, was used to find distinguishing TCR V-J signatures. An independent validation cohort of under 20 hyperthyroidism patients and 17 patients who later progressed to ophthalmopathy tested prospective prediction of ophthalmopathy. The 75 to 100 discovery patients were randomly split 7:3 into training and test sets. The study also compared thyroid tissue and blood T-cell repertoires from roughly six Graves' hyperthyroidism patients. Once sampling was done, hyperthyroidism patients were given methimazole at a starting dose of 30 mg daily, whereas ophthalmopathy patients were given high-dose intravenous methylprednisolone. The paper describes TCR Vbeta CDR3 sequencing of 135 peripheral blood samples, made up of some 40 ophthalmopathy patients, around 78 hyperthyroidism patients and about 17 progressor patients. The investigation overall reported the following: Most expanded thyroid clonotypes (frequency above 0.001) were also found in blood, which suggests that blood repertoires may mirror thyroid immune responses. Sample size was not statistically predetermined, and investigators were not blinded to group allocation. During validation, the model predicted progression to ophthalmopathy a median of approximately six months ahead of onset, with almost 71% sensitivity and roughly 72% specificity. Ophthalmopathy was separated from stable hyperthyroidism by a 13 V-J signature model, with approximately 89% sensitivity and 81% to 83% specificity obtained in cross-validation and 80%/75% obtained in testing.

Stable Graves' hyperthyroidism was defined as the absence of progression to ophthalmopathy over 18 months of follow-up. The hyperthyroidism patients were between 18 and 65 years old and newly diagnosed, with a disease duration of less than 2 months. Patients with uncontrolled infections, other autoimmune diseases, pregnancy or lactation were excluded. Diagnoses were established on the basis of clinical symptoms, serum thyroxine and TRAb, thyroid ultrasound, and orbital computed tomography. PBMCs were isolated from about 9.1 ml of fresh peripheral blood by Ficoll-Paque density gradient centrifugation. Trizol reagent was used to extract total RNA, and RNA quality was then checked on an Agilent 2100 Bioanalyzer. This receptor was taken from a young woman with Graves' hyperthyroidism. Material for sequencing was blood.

The encoded CDR3 is CASSLVGGGGYNEQFF. The DNA is TGTGCCAGCAGCTTAGTGGGCGGGGGGGGATACAATGAGCAGTTCTTC. The chain was built from TRBV7-9 and TRBJ2-1, and 9 junctional nucleotides match TRBD2. Unmatched junction bases come to 5, with V trimmed by 1 base and J by 4 bases. The germline V gene (reference sequence) specifies SEHNR as CDR1 and FQNEAQ as CDR2. The CDR3, from cysteine to phenylalanine, totals 16 residues. Just the 48-base CDR3 DNA is kept, in frame starting at base 1.